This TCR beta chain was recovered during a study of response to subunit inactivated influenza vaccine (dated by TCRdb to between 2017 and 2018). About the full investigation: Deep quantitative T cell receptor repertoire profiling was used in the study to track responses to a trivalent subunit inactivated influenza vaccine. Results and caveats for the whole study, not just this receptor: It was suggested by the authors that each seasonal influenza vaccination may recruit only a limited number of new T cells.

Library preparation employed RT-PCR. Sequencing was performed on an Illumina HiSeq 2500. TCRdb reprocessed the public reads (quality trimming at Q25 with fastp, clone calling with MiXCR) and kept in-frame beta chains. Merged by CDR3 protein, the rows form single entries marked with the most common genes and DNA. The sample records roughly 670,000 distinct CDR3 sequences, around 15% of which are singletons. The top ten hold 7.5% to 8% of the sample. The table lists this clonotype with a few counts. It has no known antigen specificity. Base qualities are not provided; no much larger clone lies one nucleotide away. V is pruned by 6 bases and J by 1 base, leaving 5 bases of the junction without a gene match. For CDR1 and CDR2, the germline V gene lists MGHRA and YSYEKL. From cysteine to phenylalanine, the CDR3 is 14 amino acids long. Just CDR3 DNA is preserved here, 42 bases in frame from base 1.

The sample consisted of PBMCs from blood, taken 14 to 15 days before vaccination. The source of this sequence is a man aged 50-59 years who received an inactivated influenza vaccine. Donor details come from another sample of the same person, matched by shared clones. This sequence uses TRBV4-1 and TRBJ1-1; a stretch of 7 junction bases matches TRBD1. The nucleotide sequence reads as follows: TGCGCCAGCAGAAGACACAGGGGGAACACTGAAGCTTTCTTT. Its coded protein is CASRRHRGNTEAFF.